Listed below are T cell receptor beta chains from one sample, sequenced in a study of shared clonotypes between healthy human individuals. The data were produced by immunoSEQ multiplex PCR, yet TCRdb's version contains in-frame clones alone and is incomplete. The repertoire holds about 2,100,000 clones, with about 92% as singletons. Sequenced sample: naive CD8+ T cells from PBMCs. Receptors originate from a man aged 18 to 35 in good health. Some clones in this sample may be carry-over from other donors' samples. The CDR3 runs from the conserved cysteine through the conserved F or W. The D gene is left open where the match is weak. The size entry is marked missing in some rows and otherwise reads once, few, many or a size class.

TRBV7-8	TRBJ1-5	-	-	TGTGCCAGCAGCTTAGGGGTTGGGGGGCTCCAGCCCCAGCATTTT	CASSLGVGGLQPQHF
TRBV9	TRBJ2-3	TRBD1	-	TGTGCCAGCAGCCCGGACAGGGGTTGGCCAGATACGCAGTATTTT	CASSPDRGWPDTQYF
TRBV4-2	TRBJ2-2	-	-	TGTGCCAGCAGCCAAGATAGGCCGGGCCTAAACACCGGGGAGCTGTTTTTT	CASSQDRPGLNTGELFF
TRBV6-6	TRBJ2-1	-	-	TGTGCCAGCACTGGGACCACCCCCTACAATGAGCAGTTCTTC	CASTGTTPYNEQFF
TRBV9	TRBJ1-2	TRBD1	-	TGTGCCAGCAGCTCAGGGGGCTCTAACTATGGCTACACCTTC	CASSSGGSNYGYTF
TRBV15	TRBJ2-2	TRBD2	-	TGTGCCACCAGCAGAGGGGAGGGCCTATCCGGGGAGCTGTTTTTT	CATSRGEGLSGELFF
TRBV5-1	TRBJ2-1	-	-	TGCGCCAGCAGCTTGGCGGCAGGTAGCTCCTACAATGAGCAGTTCTTC	CASSLAAGSSYNEQFF
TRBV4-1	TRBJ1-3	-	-	TGCGCCAGCAGCCAGATCGGGGGCCGCGGGGCTCCTGGAAACACCATATATTTT	CASSQIGGRGAPGNTIYF
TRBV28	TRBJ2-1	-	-	TGTGCCAGCAGACAGGGTGGGGGCAATGAGCAGTTCTTC	CASRQGGGNEQFF
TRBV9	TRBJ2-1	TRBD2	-	TGTGCCAGCAGTGGTGACCCTAGCGGGAGATCCTACAATGAGCAGTTCTTC	CASSGDPSGRSYNEQFF
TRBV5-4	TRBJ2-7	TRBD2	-	TGTGCCAGCAGCCATGGACTAGCGGGATACTACGAGCAGTACTTC	CASSHGLAGYYEQYF
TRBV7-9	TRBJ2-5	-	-	TGTGCCAGCAGCTTAGGTCGAGGACGGCAAGAGACCCAGTACTTC	CASSLGRGRQETQYF
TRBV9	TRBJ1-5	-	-	TGTGCCAGCAGCGTAGGTTATCGCAATCAGCCCCAGCATTTT	CASSVGYRNQPQHF
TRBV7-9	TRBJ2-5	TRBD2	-	TGTGCCACCAACCGGGGGGGGATTGGTTCGGGCCAAGAGACCCAGTACTTC	CATNRGGIGSGQETQYF
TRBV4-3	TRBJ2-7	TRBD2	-	TGCGCCAGCAGCCTGGGGCCAGCGGGAGAATACGAGCAGTACTTC	CASSLGPAGEYEQYF
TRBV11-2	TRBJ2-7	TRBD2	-	TGTGCCAGCAGCGGGGGGGACCGGATCCTCGAGCAGTACTTC	CASSGGDRILEQYF
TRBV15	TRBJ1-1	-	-	TGTGCCACCAGCTCGGAGGGAGCCGTACGCCGGGCTTTCTTT	CATSSEGAVRRAFF
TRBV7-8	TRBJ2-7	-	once	TGTGCCAGCAGCTACTGGACAGCCTCCTACGAGCAGTACTTC	CASSYWTASYEQYF
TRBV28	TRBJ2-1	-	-	TGTGCCAGCAGTAGGACGGATTCCTACAATGAGCAGTTCTTC	CASSRTDSYNEQFF
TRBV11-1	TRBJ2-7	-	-	TGTGCCAGCAGCTTAGGGCTCGGGTTTTACGAGCAGTACTTC	CASSLGLGFYEQYF
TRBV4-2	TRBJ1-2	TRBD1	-	TGTGCCAGCAGCGAGATTACCGGGACAGGGTCGGTTAGCTATGGCTACACCTTC	CASSEITGTGSVSYGYTF
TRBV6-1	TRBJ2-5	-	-	TGTGCCAGCAGTCTATCTAGGATTGGAGAGACCCAGTACTTC	CASSLSRIGETQYF
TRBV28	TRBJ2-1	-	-	TGTGCCAGCAGTTTTCGCGGAGGAGACTCCTACAATGAGCAGTTCTTC	CASSFRGGDSYNEQFF
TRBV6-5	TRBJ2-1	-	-	TGTGCCAGCAGCGCCCGGGGCGGTGGGAATGAGCAGTTCTTC	CASSARGGGNEQFF
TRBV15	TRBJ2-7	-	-	TGTGCCACCAGCTCCTACAGCAGCTCCTACGAGCAGTACTTC	CATSSYSSSYEQYF
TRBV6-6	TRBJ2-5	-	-	TGTGCCAGCAGTTACGAGGCAGCCCAAGAGACCCAGTACTTC	CASSYEAAQETQYF
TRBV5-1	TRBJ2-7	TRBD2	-	TGCGCCAGCAGCTTGGCCCGGCGGGAGGGATCCTACGAGCAGTACTTC	CASSLARREGSYEQYF
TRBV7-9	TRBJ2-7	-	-	TGTGCCAGCAGCTTAGGAGACAGGCCGCCGGCCAACGAGCAGTACTTC	CASSLGDRPPANEQYF
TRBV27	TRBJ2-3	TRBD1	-	TGTGCCAGCAGTTCAAGGGGGCAACCAGATACGCAGTATTTT	CASSSRGQPDTQYF
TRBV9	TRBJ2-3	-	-	TGTGCCAGCAGCGTGCCCTCTTCCTACACAGATACGCAGTATTTT	CASSVPSSYTDTQYF
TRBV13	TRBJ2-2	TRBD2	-	TGTGCCAGCAGCTTGGATAGCGGGAGAGGGACCGGGGAGCTGTTTTTT	CASSLDSGRGTGELFF